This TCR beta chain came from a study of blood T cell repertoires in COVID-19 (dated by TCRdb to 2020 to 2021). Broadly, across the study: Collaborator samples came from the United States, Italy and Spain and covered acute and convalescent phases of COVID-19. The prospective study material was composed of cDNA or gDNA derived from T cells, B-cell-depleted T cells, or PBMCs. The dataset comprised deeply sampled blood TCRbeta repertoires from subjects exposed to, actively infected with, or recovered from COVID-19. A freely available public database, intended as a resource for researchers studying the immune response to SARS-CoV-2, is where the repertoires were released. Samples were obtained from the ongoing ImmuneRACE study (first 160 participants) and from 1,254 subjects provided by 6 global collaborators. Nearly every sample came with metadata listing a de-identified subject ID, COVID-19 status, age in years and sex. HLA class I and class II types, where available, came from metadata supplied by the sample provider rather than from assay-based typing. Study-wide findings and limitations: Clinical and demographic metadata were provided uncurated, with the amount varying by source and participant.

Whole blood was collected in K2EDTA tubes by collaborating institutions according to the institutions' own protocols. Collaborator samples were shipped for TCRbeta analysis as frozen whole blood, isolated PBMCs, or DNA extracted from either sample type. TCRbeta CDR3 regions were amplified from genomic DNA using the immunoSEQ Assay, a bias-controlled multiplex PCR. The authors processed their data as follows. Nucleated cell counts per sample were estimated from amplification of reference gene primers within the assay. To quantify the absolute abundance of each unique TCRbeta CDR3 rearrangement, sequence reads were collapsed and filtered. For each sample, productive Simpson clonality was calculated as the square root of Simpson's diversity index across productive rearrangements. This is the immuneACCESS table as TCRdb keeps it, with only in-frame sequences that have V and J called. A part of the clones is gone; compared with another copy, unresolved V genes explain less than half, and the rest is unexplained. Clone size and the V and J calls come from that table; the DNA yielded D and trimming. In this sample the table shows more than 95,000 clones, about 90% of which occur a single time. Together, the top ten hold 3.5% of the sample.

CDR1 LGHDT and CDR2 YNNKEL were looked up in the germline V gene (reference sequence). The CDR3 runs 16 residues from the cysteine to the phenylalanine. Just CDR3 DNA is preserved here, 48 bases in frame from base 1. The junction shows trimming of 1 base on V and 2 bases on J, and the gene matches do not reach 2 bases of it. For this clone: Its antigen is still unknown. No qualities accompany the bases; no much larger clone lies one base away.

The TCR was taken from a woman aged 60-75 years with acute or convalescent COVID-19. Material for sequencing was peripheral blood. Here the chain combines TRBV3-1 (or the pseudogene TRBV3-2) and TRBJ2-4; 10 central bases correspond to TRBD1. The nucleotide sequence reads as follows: TGTGCCAGCAGCCAAGGGGACAGGGGTTCCAAAAACATTCAGTACTTC. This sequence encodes CASSQGDRGSKNIQYF.